Below, 18 T cell receptor beta chains from the same sample are listed, as sequenced in a study of cytomegalovirus exposure and HLA in healthy donors. PCR was performed using 60 Vbeta and 13 Jbeta primers. Repertoires were generated with immunoSEQ multiplex PCR, while TCRdb's copy carries only in-frame clones and drops some. The sample lists 80,000 to 130,000 clones, 70% to 80% occurring once. Input material: PBMCs. These receptor sequences come from a woman aged 18 to 35 in good health and CMV-seropositive.

V and J are TRBV4-2 and TRBJ2-7; 12 bases are a match to TRBD2. This CDR3 comprises 17 residues. With V trimmed by 4 bases and J by 4 bases, 11 bases remained unmatched. CDR1 is LGHNA and CDR2 is YNFKEQ in the germline V gene. DNA of the CDR3: TGTGCCAGCAGCCTCAGCCCTCGGACTAGCGGGGCGTACGAGCAGTACTTC. This encodes CASSLSPRTSGAYEQYF.

The chain employs TRBV27 and TRBJ2-3; D remains ambiguous. V lost 0 bases to trimming and J lost 10 bases, with 14 bases between them. The CDR3 runs to 14 residues. Looked up from germline, CDR1 is MNHEY and CDR2 is SMNVEV (reference sequence). CDR3 bases: TGTGCCAGCAGTTTATCTCGGTGTCGTTCGGCGCAGTATTTT. Translating it yields CASSLSRCRSAQYF.

This chain uses TRBV19 with TRBJ1-1, with 8 bases matching TRBD1. V lost 6 bases, J lost 1 base, and 4 bases stayed unmatched. The CDR3 length is 14 residues. Germline V gene lookup returns CDR1 LNHDA and CDR2 SQIVND (reference sequence). The CDR3: CASSTGGWNTEAFF. Here the CDR3 DNA reads TGTGCCAGTAGCACAGGGGGGTGGAACACTGAAGCTTTCTTT. The variable domain in full, completed from reference TRBV19 and TRBJ1-1, reads DGGITQSPKYLFRKEGQNVTLSCEQNLNHDAMYWYRQDPGQGLRLIYYSQIVNDFQKGDIAEGYSVSREKKESFPLTVTSAQKNPTAFYLCASSTGGWNTEAFFGQGTRLTVV.

This clone was seen a handful of times. The chain's CDR3 is CASSIAHFGTEKTYEQYF. The CDR3 DNA reads TGTGCCAGTAGTATTGCGCACTTTGGGACAGAAAAAACCTACGAGCAGTACTTC. The chain recombines TRBV19 with TRBJ2-5; 7 positions match TRBD1. Near its end, the DNA agrees better with TRBJ2-7, so the J call may be wrong. Germline assignment: CDR1 LNHDA and CDR2 SQIVND (reference sequence). The CDR3 runs to 18 residues.

The V and J genes are TRBV28 and TRBJ2-7; D might be TRBD1 (5 bases). Germline CDR1 and CDR2: MDHEN and SYDVKM. V was trimmed by 6 bases and J by 2 bases, leaving 14 bases between them. The CDR3 is 14 residues long. In DNA, the CDR3 is TGTGCCAGCAGGGGCGGACAACCTGCCTACGAGCAGTACTTC. It encodes CASRGGQPAYEQYF.

The chain uses TRBV6-1 and TRBJ1-1; no reliable D call. CDR3 size: 13 residues. V lost 3 bases and J 3 bases, leaving 8 bases between the germline ends. The germline V gene encodes CDR1 MNHNS and CDR2 SASEGT. The CDR3 nucleotides are TGTGCCAGCAGTGACCGGCGGGACACTGAAGCTTTCTTT. It yields the protein CASSDRRDTEAFF.

The chain is built from TRBV10-3 and TRBJ2-5; D ambiguous. The length of the CDR3 is 15 residues. Germline V gene data show CDR1 as ENHRY and CDR2 as SYGVKD. Trimming removed 0 bases from V and 5 bases from J, with 13 bases in between. This CDR3 is CAISESGRVAETQYF. CDR3 coding DNA: TGTGCCATCAGTGAGTCGGGTCGGGTTGCCGAGACCCAGTACTTC.

The chain links TRBV7-9 to TRBJ2-1; weak D call: TRBD1 (6 bases). The CDR3 sequence is 16 residues long. Germline lookup yields CDR1 SEHNR and CDR2 FQNEAQ (reference sequence). With 5 bases removed from V and 7 bases from J, the gap between germline ends came to 21 bases. The CDR3 DNA reads as TGTGCCAGCAGCGACCCAGGGACAATGAATACGAATGAGCAGTTCTTC. The encoded protein is CASSDPGTMNTNEQFF. Filled out from reference TRBV7-9 and TRBJ2-1, the complete variable domain reads DTGVSQNPRHKITKRGQNVTFRCDPISEHNRLYWYRQTLGQGPEFLTYFQNEAQLEKSRLLSDRFSAERPKGSFSTLEIQRTEQGDSAMYLCASSDPGTMNTNEQFFGPGTRLTVL.

V is TRBV30 and J is TRBJ2-3; TRBD2 agrees at 12 bases. This CDR3 is 14 amino acids long. Germline CDR1 reads GTSNPN; CDR2 reads SVGIG (reference sequence). V lost 5 bases to trimming and J lost 4 bases; unmatched junction nucleotides: 4. The CDR3 loop is CAWLLAGGADTQYF. CDR3 bases: TGTGCCTGGTTGCTAGCGGGAGGGGCAGATACGCAGTATTTT.

The chain combines TRBV11-2 with TRBJ1-5; TRBD1 might be the D (6 bases). From germline, CDR1 is SGHAT and CDR2 FQNNGV. V was shortened by 1 base and J by 1 base, with 8 bases between the two germline ends. This CDR3 has 15 residues. DNA for the CDR3: TGTGCCAGCAGCTTAGGGGACACGAGCAATCAGCCCCAGCATTTT. It yields the protein CASSLGDTSNQPQHF.

The chain joins TRBV7-9 to TRBJ2-3, with 8 bases aligning to TRBD2. CDR3 size: 15 residues. V gave up 5 bases and J gave up 4 bases; unmatched junction bases: 8. The germline gives CDR1 SEHNR, CDR2 FQNEAQ (reference sequence). The CDR3 loop reads CASSAPTSVADTQYF. In nucleotides, the CDR3 is TGTGCCAGCAGCGCGCCGACTAGCGTCGCAGATACGCAGTATTTT. Filled out from reference TRBV7-9 and TRBJ2-3, the complete variable domain reads DTGVSQNPRHKITKRGQNVTFRCDPISEHNRLYWYRQTLGQGPEFLTYFQNEAQLEKSRLLSDRFSAERPKGSFSTLEIQRTEQGDSAMYLCASSAPTSVADTQYFGPGTRLTVL.

The chain combines TRBV7-9 with TRBJ2-3; perhaps TRBD1 as D (6 bases). With 6 bases removed from V and 3 bases from J, the gap between germline ends came to 25 bases. This CDR3 is built from 18 residues. Germline V gene lookup returns CDR1 SEHNR and CDR2 FQNEAQ (reference sequence). The CDR3 DNA is TGTGCCAGCAGGAAGGACAGATGGGGAAGACTTGCTACAGATACGCAGTATTTT. Amino acids: CASRKDRWGRLATDTQYF.

V is TRBV4-2 and J is TRBJ1-2; D unclear. The length of the CDR3 is 15 residues. The germline V gene has CDR1 LGHNA and CDR2 YNFKEQ. Trimming cost V 0 bases and J 4 bases, with 12 bases left between them. The CDR3 DNA reads as TGTGCCAGCAGCCAAGATCAACGGGGAGGCTATGGCTACACCTTC. Protein: CASSQDQRGGYGYTF.

The chain joins TRBV4-2 to TRBJ1-2, with D possibly matching TRBD1 (5 bases). The V gene lost 1 base and the J gene lost 7 bases, with 10 bases spanning the gap. The germline V gene encodes CDR1 LGHNA and CDR2 YNFKEQ. This CDR3 has 13 amino acids. The CDR3 spells CASSQVQDPGYTF. The CDR3 bases are TGTGCCAGCAGCCAAGTACAGGATCCTGGCTACACCTTC.

The V and J genes are TRBV29-1 and TRBJ1-1, with D possibly matching TRBD1 (6 bases). The germline V and J ends were trimmed by 2 bases and 1 base, with 8 bases remaining between them. The CDR3 loop spans 13 amino acids. Germline-derived CDR1 and CDR2 are SQVTM and ANQGSEA. The CDR3 DNA reads TGCAGCGTTGAAATGGGACAGAACACTGAAGCTTTCTTT. Encoded protein: CSVEMGQNTEAFF.

J is TRBJ2-7 and V is TRBV19; TRBD2 matches at 12 bases. This CDR3 has 15 residues. Germline V lookup: CDR1 LNHDA, CDR2 SQIVND (reference sequence). V shed 4 bases and J 1 base; nucleotides not matched to a gene: 2. Written as DNA, the CDR3 is TGTGCCAGTAGTAACGGACTAGCGGGATCCTACGAGCAGTACTTC. It is translated as CASSNGLAGSYEQYF.

DNA for the CDR3: TGTGCCACCAGCAGGGACAGGGGTGGCTCCTACGAGCAGTACTTC. Its translation is CATSRDRGGSYEQYF. The chain couples TRBV15 to TRBJ2-5; 9 nucleotides agree with TRBD1. The J call may be mistaken, given a closer DNA end match to TRBJ2-7. Germline CDR1 LNHNV, CDR2 YYDKDF (reference sequence). The CDR3 covers 15 residues.

The chain is built from TRBV28 and TRBJ2-7, with TRBD1 matching over 7 bases. The CDR3 runs 14 residues. V was clipped by 2 bases and J by 4 bases; unmatched bases: 5. Germline CDR1 reads MDHEN; CDR2 reads SYDVKM. CDR3: CASSLTRQGYEQYF. CDR3 in DNA: TGTGCCAGCAGTTTAACGCGACAGGGTTACGAGCAGTACTTC. The full variable domain, in which reference TRBV28 and TRBJ2-7 provide the parts outside the CDR3, is DVKVTQSSRYLVKRTGEKVFLECVQDMDHENMFWYRQDPGLGLRLIYFSYDVKMKEKGDIPEGYSVSREKKERFSLILESASTNQTSMYLCASSLTRQGYEQYFGPGTRLTVT.